Reported below is one T cell receptor beta chain. Its antigen is not known. The donors (healthy individuals) were bone marrow donors. This record belongs to a study of cytomegalovirus exposure and HLA in healthy donors. Study-level results: Later analysis suggested links between common viral pathogens and several top significant clusters. The study designated 150 or so TCR beta chains cytomegalovirus-associated. Researchers reported in a later analysis that a missense DCLRE1C variant was tied to TCR beta V- and J-gene trimming.

It was with 60 Vbeta and 13 Jbeta primers that the PCR ran. Using immunoSEQ multiplex PCR, the repertoire was profiled, and TCRdb retains in-frame clones only, with some absent. This table holds 75,000 to 85,000 clones. There are 18 residues in the CDR3. Germline CDR1 SGDLS, CDR2 YYNGEE. V is TRBV9 and J is TRBJ2-5; 8 bases match TRBD2. The end of the DNA fits TRBJ2-7 better, so the J call may be wrong. The TCR was taken from a man aged 18 to 35 in good health and CMV-seropositive. What was sequenced was PBMCs. The DNA for the CDR3 is TGTGCCAGCAGCGTAGCTCCCGCTGGGGCGGGGGGACCCTACGAGCAGTACTTC. Amino acids: CASSVAPAGAGGPYEQYF.